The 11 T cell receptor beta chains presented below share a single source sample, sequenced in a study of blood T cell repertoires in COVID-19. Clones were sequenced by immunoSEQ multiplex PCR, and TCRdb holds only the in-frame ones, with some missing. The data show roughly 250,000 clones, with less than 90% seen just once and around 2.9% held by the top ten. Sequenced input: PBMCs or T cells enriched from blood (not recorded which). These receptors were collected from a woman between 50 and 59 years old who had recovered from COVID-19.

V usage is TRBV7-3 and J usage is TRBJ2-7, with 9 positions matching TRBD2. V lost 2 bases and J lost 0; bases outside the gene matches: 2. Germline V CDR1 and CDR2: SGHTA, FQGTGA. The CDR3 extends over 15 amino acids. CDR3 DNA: TGTGCCAGCAGCTTAGGACTAGCGAACTCCTACGAGCAGTACTTC. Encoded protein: CASSLGLANSYEQYF.

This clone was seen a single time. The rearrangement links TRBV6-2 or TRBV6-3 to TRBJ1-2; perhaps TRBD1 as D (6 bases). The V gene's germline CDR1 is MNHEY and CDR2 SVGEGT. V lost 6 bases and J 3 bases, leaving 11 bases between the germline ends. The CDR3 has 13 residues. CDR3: CASSPQGYYGYTF. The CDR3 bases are TGTGCCAGCAGCCCACAGGGTTACTATGGCTACACCTTC.

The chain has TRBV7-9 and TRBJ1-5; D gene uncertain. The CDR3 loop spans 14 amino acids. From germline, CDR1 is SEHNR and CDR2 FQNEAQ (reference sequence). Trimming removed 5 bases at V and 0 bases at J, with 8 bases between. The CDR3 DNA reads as TGTGCCAGCAGCAGGGCTTATAGCAATCAGCCCCAGCATTTT. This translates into CASSRAYSNQPQHF.

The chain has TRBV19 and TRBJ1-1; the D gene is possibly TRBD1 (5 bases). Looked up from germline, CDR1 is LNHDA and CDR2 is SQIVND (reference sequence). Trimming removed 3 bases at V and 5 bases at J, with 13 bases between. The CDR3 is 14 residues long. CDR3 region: CASSIQGSRTEAFF. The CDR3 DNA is TGTGCCAGTAGTATCCAGGGCTCGAGGACTGAAGCTTTCTTT.

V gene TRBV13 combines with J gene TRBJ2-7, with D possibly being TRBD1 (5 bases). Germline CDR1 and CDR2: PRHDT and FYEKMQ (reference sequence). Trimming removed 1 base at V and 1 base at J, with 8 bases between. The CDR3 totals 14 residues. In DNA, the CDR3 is TGTGCCAGCAGCTTAGCTCCAGGGTCCTACGAGCAGTACTTC. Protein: CASSLAPGSYEQYF.

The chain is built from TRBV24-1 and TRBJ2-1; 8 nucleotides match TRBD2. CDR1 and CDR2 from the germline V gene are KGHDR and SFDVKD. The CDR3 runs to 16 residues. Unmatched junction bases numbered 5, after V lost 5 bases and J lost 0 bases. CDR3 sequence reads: CATSVPSGSSYNEQFF. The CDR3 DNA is TGTGCCACCAGTGTTCCAAGCGGGAGCTCCTACAATGAGCAGTTCTTC.

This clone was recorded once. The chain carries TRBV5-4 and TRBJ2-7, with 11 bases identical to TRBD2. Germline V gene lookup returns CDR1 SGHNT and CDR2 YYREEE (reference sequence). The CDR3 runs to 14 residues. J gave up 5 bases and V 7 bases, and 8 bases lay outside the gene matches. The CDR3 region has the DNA TGTGCCAGCGCCGTAGCGGGAGGGCCCCACGAGCAGTACTTC. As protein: CASAVAGGPHEQYF.

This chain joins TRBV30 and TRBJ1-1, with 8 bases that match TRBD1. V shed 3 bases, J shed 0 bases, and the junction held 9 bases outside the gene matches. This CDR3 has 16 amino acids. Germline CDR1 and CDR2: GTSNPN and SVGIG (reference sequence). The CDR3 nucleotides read TGTGCCTGGAGACCAGGACAGGGCCCTCTGAACACTGAAGCTTTCTTT. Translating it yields CAWRPGQGPLNTEAFF.

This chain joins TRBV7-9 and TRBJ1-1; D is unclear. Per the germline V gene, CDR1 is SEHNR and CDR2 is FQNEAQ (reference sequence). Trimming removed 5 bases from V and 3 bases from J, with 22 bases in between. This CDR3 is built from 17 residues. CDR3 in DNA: TGTGCCAGCAGCCCCCTGATAGTTTCGGGTTGGGACACTGAAGCTTTCTTT. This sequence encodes CASSPLIVSGWDTEAFF. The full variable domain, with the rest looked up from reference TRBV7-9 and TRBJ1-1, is DTGVSQNPRHKITKRGQNVTFRCDPISEHNRLYWYRQTLGQGPEFLTYFQNEAQLEKSRLLSDRFSAERPKGSFSTLEIQRTEQGDSAMYLCASSPLIVSGWDTEAFFGQGTRLTVV.

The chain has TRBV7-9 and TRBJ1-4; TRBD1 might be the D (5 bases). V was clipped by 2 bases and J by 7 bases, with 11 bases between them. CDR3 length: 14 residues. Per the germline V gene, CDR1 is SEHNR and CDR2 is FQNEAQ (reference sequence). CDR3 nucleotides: TGTGCCAGCAGCTTACGGGGGACGATTGAAAAACTGTTTTTT. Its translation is CASSLRGTIEKLFF.

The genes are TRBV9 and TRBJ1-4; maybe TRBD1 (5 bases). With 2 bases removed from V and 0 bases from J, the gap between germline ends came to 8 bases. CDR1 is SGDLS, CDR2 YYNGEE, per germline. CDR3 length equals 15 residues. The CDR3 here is CASSVGHSTNEKLFF. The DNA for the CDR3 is TGTGCCAGCAGCGTTGGACATTCAACTAATGAAAAACTGTTTTTT.